This T cell receptor beta chain was retrieved from a study of blood T cell repertoires in COVID-19 (dated by TCRdb to 2019 to 2021). In the study overall: Samples from collaborators originated in the United States, Italy and Spain and spanned both the acute and convalescent phases of COVID-19. The prospective study material was composed of cDNA or gDNA derived from T cells, B-cell-depleted T cells, or PBMCs. Deeply sampled blood TCRbeta repertoires from subjects exposed to, actively infected with, or recovered from COVID-19 were included in the dataset. The repertoires were released in a freely available public database meant as a resource for research on the immune response to SARS-CoV-2. Samples came from the ongoing ImmuneRACE study (first 160 participants) plus 1,254 subjects from 6 global collaborators. A de-identified subject ID, COVID-19 status, age in years and sex were almost always included in the sample metadata. Where available, HLA class I and class II types were obtained from metadata supplied by the sample provider rather than from assay-based typing.

General study outcomes and caveats: Clinical and demographic metadata were provided uncurated, with the amount varying by source and participant.

TCRbeta CDR3 regions were amplified from genomic DNA by means of the immunoSEQ Assay, a bias-controlled multiplex PCR. As for the original processing: The number of nucleated cells in each sample was estimated from the amplification of reference gene primers within the assay. To quantify the absolute abundance of each unique TCRbeta CDR3 rearrangement, sequence reads were collapsed and filtered. For each sample, productive Simpson clonality was calculated as the square root of Simpson's diversity index across productive rearrangements. TCRdb carries this immuneACCESS record with in-frame sequences only. Its versions omit some clonotypes, under half of them owing to an unresolved V gene in the studies checked, with the rest unexplained. The V and J calls and the clone size are those of that table, but D and trimming were determined from the DNA. The sample profile shows fewer than 250,000 clones; around nine tenths of them were found once. Of the sample, approximately 5.6% is held by the ten largest clones.

In the germline V gene (reference sequence), CDR1 corresponds to SGHNT and CDR2 to YYREEE. Trimming at the junction amounts to 0 bases on V and 1 base on J, and the germline ends lie 4 bases apart. The CDR3, from cysteine to phenylalanine, totals 14 residues. The entry retains the CDR3 DNA only, 42 bases that are in frame from base 1. A second Seattle source provided samples from volunteer blood donors who had recovered from COVID-19. Whole blood was collected in K2EDTA tubes by collaborating institutions according to the institutions' own protocols. Collaborator samples were shipped for TCRbeta analysis as frozen whole blood, isolated PBMCs, or DNA extracted from either sample type. Worth noting for this clone: This clone's antigen is unknown. No base quality information exists; no much larger clone differs at one position.

The receptor's source is a woman in her thirties or forties who had recovered from COVID-19. The source material was peripheral blood. The chain uses TRBV5-4 and TRBJ2-2, with the D gene uncertain. For the CDR3, the sequence is CASSLVGNTGELFF. The nucleotide sequence reads as follows: TGTGCCAGCAGCTTGGTCGGGAACACCGGGGAGCTGTTTTTT.